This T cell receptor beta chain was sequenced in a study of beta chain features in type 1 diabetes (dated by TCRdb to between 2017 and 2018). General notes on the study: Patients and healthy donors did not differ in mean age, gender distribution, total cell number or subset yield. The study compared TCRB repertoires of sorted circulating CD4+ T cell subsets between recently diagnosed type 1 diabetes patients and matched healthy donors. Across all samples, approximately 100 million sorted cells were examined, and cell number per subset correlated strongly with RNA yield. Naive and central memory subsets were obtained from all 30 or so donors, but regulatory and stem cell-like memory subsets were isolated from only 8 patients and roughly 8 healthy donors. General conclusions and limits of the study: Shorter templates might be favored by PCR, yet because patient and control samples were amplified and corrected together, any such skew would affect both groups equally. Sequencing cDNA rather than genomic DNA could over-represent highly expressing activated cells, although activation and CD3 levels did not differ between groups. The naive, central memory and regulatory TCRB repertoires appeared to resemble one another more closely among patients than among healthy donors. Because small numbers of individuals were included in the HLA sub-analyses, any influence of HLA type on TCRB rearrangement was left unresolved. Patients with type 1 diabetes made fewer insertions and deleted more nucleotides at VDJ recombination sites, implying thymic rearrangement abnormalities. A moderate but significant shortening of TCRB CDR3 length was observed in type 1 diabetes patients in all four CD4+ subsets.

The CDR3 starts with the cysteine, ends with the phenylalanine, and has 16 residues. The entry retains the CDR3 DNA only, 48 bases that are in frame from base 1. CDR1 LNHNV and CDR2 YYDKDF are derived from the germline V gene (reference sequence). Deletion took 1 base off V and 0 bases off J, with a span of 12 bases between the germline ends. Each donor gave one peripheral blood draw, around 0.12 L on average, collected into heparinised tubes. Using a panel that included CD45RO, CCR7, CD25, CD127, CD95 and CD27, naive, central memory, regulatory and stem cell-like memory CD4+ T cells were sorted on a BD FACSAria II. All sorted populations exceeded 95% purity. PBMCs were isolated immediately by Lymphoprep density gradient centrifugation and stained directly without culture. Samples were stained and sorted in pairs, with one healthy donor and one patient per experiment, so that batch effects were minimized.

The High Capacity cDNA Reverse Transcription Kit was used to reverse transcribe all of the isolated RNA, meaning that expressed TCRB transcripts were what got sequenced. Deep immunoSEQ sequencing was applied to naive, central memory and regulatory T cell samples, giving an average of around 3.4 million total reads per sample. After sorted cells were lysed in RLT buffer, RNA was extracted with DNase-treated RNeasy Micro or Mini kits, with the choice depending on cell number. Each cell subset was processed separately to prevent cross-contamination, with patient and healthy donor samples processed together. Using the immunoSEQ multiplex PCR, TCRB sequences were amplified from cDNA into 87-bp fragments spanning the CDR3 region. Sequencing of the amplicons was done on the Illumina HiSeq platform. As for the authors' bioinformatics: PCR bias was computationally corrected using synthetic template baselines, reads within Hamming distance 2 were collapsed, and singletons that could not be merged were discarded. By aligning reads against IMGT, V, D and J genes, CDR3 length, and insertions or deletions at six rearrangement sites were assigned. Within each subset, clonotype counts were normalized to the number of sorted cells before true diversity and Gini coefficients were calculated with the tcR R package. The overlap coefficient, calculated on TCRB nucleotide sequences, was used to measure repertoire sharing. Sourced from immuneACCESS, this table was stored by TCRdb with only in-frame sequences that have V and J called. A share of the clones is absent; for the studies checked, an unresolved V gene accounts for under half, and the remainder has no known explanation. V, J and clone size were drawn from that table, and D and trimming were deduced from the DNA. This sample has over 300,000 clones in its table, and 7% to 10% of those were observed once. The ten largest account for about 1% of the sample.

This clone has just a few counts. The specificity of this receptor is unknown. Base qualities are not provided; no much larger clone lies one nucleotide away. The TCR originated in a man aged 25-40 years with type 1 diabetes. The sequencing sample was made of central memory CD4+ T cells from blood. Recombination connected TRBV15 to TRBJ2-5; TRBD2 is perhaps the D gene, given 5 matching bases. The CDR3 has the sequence CATSRGQRANQETQYF. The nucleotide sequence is TGTGCCACCAGCAGAGGCCAGAGGGCAAACCAAGAGACCCAGTACTTC.